One T cell receptor beta chain is described in this entry. Its antigen is undetermined. This entry belongs to a study of B cell selection in AIRE deficiency. Study results and limitations: Shared Treg sequences were biased toward short CDR3s with few non-templated nucleotide insertions.

Profiling relied on immunoSEQ multiplex PCR, and the TCRdb table lists in-frame clones only, not all of them. Of about 21,000 clones detected, 97% appear once; the ten largest clones hold 0.17%. From germline, CDR1 is GTSNPN and CDR2 SVGIG (reference sequence). There are 14 residues in the CDR3. V dropped 3 bases and J dropped 7; count of bases not matched to a gene: 7. Sorting defined conventional CD4 T cells as CD4+CD127+. The J gene is TRBJ1-1, the V gene TRBV30; 11 bases line up with TRBD1. The material sequenced was conventional CD4+ T cells sorted from PBMCs. The clonotype comes from a human donor with AIRE deficiency. The CDR3 nucleotides are TGTGCCTGGAGAAGGACAGGGGGCTTTGGTGAAGCTTTCTTT. It codes for CAWRRTGGFGEAFF.